Below are 9 T cell receptor beta chains sequenced from a single sample in a study of T cells in Graves' hyperthyroidism and ophthalmopathy. Amplification yielded TCR beta CDR3 regions, with RNA transcripts as the source. Initially, a first-round RT-PCR of the TCR CDR3 employed the HTBI primer set. MiXCR, run by TCRdb on the multiplex PCR reads, gives a single entry per CDR3 protein. The repertoire holds about 280,000 distinct CDR3 sequences, with less than 30% as singletons. The sequenced sample consisted of blood. These receptors all come from a middle-aged man with Graves' hyperthyroidism that later progressed to Graves' ophthalmopathy.

This clonotype was observed a few times. V usage is TRBV6-5 and J usage is TRBJ1-2; D is uncertain. The CDR3 is 13 residues long. Between the trimmed V and J ends, which lost 3 bases and 5 bases, there was a span of 10 bases. Looked up from germline, CDR1 is MNHEY and CDR2 is SVGAGI. Here the CDR3 reads CASSYGLTYGYTF. CDR3 bases: TGTGCCAGCAGTTATGGACTTACGTATGGCTACACCTTC.

This clonotype was observed many times. The chain carries TRBV3-1 and TRBJ2-7; possibly TRBD1 or TRBD2 for D (5 bases each). The CDR3 consists of 14 residues. Germline CDR1 and CDR2: LGHDT and YNNKEL (reference sequence). Trimming left V 5 bases short and J 2 bases short, with 13 bases between. As DNA, the CDR3 is TGTGCCAGCAGCGAGGGGTGGGGGACCTACGAGCAGTACTTC. It translates to CASSEGWGTYEQYF.

The V and J genes are TRBV6-1 and TRBJ1-2, with D perhaps matching TRBD1 (5 bases). CDR3 length: 14 residues. The V gene's germline CDR1 is MNHNS and CDR2 SASEGT. The V end lost 6 bases, the J end lost 4 bases, and 15 bases lay between the germline ends. CDR3 DNA: TGTGCCAGCAGAACCGGGACTACCGTCTATGGCTACACCTTC. Translated, it gives CASRTGTTVYGYTF.

By frequency in the sample, this clonotype is medium-sized. The rearrangement links TRBV27 to TRBJ2-5; tentative D call: TRBD2 (6 bases). Per germline, CDR1 MNHEY and CDR2 SMNVEV (reference sequence). Trimming took off 5 bases at V and 9 bases at J, with 19 bases between the two ends. This CDR3 is 14 amino acids long. CDR3 sequence reads: CASSGGYALSAQYF. The CDR3 DNA follows: TGTGCCAGCAGTGGGGGGTATGCGCTATCCGCCCAGTACTTC.

This clonotype was seen many times. The chain links TRBV30 to TRBJ1-1; D unresolved. The CDR3 length is 11 residues. CDR1 is GTSNPN and CDR2 is SVGIG in the germline V gene (reference sequence). The V end lost 5 bases, the J end lost 7 bases, and 11 bases lay between the germline ends. The CDR3 DNA is TGTGCCTGGCGGTGGGGAAATGAAGCTTTCTTT. Amino acid sequence: CAWRWGNEAFF. The full variable domain, rest sourced from reference TRBV30 and TRBJ1-1, is SQTIHQWPATLVQPVGSPLSLECTVEGTSNPNLYWYRQAAGRGLQLLFYSVGIGQISSEVPQNLSASRPQDRQFILSSKKLLLSDSGFYLCAWRWGNEAFFGQGTRLTVV.

Ten or more counts support this clonotype. The genes are TRBV3-1 and TRBJ2-5; D may be TRBD1 (5 bases). The CDR3 loop spans 14 amino acids. V dropped 0 bases and J dropped 5 bases, with 10 bases sitting between them. Germline assignment: CDR1 LGHDT and CDR2 YNNKEL (reference sequence). CDR3 bases: TGTGCCAGCAGCCAAGAAGACAGACGGGAGACCCAGTACTTC. Its translation is CASSQEDRRETQYF.

This clonotype appeared many times. The chain combines TRBV29-1 with TRBJ2-3; TRBD1 is a possible D gene (6 bases). Germline CDR1 and CDR2: SQVTM and ANQGSEA. V was shortened by 4 bases and J by 3 bases, with 11 bases between the two germline ends. This CDR3 contains 13 residues. CDR3 amino acids: CSVAWGLTDTQYF. The CDR3 DNA reads as TGCAGCGTTGCTTGGGGGCTGACAGATACGCAGTATTTT.

This clonotype was picked up many times. This chain connects TRBV24-1 to TRBJ2-5; possibly TRBD1 for D (6 bases). Per germline, CDR1 KGHDR and CDR2 SFDVKD. The CDR3 totals 15 residues. The V end lost 7 bases, the J end lost 2 bases, and 16 bases lay between the germline ends. The CDR3 loop reads CATRGRGRGQETQYF. CDR3 bases: TGTGCCACCAGAGGCAGGGGACGGGGACAAGAGACCCAGTACTTC.

V gene TRBV7-9 combines with J gene TRBJ2-5; TRBD2 matches 13 bases. The CDR3 loop spans 16 amino acids. Germline V lookup: CDR1 SEHNR, CDR2 FQNEAQ (reference sequence). V shed 5 bases and J 0 bases; nucleotides not matched to a gene: 3. CDR3 protein: CASSAGLAGDQETQYF. The DNA for the CDR3 is TGTGCCAGCAGCGCCGGACTAGCGGGGGACCAAGAGACCCAGTACTTC. The whole variable domain, remainder taken from reference TRBV7-9 and TRBJ2-5, is DTGVSQNPRHKITKRGQNVTFRCDPISEHNRLYWYRQTLGQGPEFLTYFQNEAQLEKSRLLSDRFSAERPKGSFSTLEIQRTEQGDSAMYLCASSAGLAGDQETQYFGPGTRLLVL.